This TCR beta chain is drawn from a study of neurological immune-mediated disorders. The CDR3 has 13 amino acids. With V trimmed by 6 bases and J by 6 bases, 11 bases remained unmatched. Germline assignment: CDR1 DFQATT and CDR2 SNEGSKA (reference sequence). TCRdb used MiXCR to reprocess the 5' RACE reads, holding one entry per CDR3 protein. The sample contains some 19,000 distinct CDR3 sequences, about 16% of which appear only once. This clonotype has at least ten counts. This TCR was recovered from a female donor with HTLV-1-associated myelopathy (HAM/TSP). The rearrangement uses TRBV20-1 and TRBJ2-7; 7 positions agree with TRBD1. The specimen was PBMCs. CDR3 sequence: CSAPGQTYPEQYF. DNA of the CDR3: TGCAGTGCACCGGGACAGACCTATCCCGAGCAGTACTTC.